A single sample gave rise to the 17 T cell receptor beta chains below, sequenced in a study of beta chain features in type 1 diabetes (dated by TCRdb to about 2018). The receptor library was made with the immunoSEQ multiplex PCR assay. The High Capacity cDNA Reverse Transcription Kit was used to reverse transcribe all of the isolated RNA, meaning that expressed TCRB transcripts were what got sequenced. This is the immuneACCESS table as TCRdb keeps it, with only in-frame sequences that have V and J called. A part of the clones is gone; compared with another copy, unresolved V genes explain less than half, and the rest is unexplained. The sample table contains about 340,000 clones; only one count was recorded for 6.5% to 10% of them. The ten largest account for less than 0.45% of the sample. The specimen sequenced was central memory CD4+ T cells from blood. The receptors here all came from a woman younger than 35 in good health.

This clone was seen more than once but under ten times. V is TRBV5-1 and J is TRBJ2-3, with D possibly TRBD1 on 6 matching bases. V gave up 5 bases and J gave up 5 bases, with 9 bases separating them. The germline CDR1 and CDR2 sequences are SGHRS and YFSETQ. The CDR3 contains 12 residues. Here the CDR3 reads CASRLDRDTQYF. The CDR3 DNA follows: TGCGCCAGCAGGCTGGACAGAGATACGCAGTATTTT.

This clone was observed many times. This chain uses TRBV11-2 with TRBJ1-3; 7 positions match TRBD1. This CDR3 region has 14 residues. Germline CDR1 and CDR2: SGHAT and FQNNGV. Losses at the gene ends were 4 bases for V and 0 bases for J; bases not matched to a gene: 0. The CDR3 DNA follows: TGTGCCAGCAGCTCAGGGGGCTCTGGAAACACCATATATTTT. Residues: CASSSGGSGNTIYF.

This clone was seen a handful of times. This chain uses TRBV6-1 with TRBJ2-7; the D gene is possibly TRBD2 (5 bases). V was shortened by 3 bases and J by 0 bases, with 15 bases between the two germline ends. Germline V lookup: CDR1 MNHNS, CDR2 SASEGT. The CDR3 contains 16 residues. The CDR3 region is CASSEERYSGSYEQYF. DNA for the CDR3: TGTGCCAGCAGTGAGGAGCGATACAGCGGCTCCTACGAGCAGTACTTC.

This chain uses TRBV5-1 with TRBJ2-5; 8 nucleotides line up with TRBD2. CDR3 size: 13 residues. The germline CDR1 and CDR2 sequences are SGHRS and YFSETQ. V lost 4 bases and J lost 3; bases outside the gene matches: 2. The CDR3 coding sequence is TGCGCCAGCAGCGAACTAGCGGAAGAGACCCAGTACTTC. Its protein is CASSELAEETQYF.

CDR3 sequence (DNA): TGTGCCAGCAGCCAGTCCGCGACAGGGGGCTATGGCTACACCTTC. This codes for CASSQSATGGYGYTF. The V gene is TRBV14, the J gene TRBJ1-2; 9 bases are shared with TRBD1. Germline CDR1 and CDR2: SGHDN and FVKESK. The ends lost 3 bases at V and 4 bases at J; junction bases unmatched: 6. CDR3 length equals 15 residues.

V usage is TRBV2 and J usage is TRBJ1-1, with unresolved D. CDR1 SNHLY and CDR2 FYNNEI come from the germline V gene. Deletions cut 7 bases from V and 5 bases from J, with 14 bases between. This CDR3 spans 13 amino acids. CDR3 nucleotide sequence: TGTGCCAGCACCCAGGTGGTTCGGACTGAAGCTTTCTTT. This encodes CASTQVVRTEAFF.

In its sample, this clone was seen a few times. V gene TRBV7-8 combines with J gene TRBJ2-7; 7 positions agree with TRBD2. This CDR3 region has 14 residues. V was clipped by 0 bases and J by 5 bases; unmatched bases: 4. CDR1 is SGHVS, CDR2 FQNEAQ, per germline. In nucleotides, the CDR3 is TGTGCCAGCAGCTTAGCGGGAGGGTGGGACGAGCAGTACTTC. It is translated as CASSLAGGWDEQYF.

Many counts were recorded for this clone. The chain is built from TRBV5-1 and TRBJ1-1; D is undetermined. With 0 bases removed from V and 8 bases from J, the gap between germline ends came to 14 bases. Germline CDR1 reads SGHRS; CDR2 reads YFSETQ. The CDR3 is 14 residues long. CDR3 DNA: TGCGCCAGCAGCTTGGGGGCAAGGACCGCCGAAGCTTTCTTT. Protein product: CASSLGARTAEAFF.

The J gene is TRBJ2-2, the V gene TRBV5-4, with 11 nucleotides matching TRBD1. Germline loops: CDR1 SGHNT, CDR2 YYREEE (reference sequence). This CDR3 has 16 residues. The junction had 4 bases not matched to a gene; V was cut back by 2 bases and J by 4 bases. The CDR3 protein is CASSFGQGAVTGELFF. CDR3 sequence (DNA): TGTGCCAGCAGCTTCGGACAGGGGGCGGTCACCGGGGAGCTGTTTTTT.

About this clone itself: One end of the junction varies from germline; a read error may be responsible. The rearrangement links TRBV5-1 to TRBJ2-2; possibly TRBD1 or TRBD2 for D (5 bases each). CDR1 is SGHRS and CDR2 is YFSETQ in the germline V gene. The CDR3 has 14 residues. Written as DNA, the CDR3 is TGTGCCAGCAGGCAGGGAGCGAACACCGGGGAGCTGTTTTTT. It specifies CASRQGANTGELFF.

This clone was counted ten times or more. The same CDR3 is also encoded by other DNA sequences in this sample. The V and J genes are TRBV28 and TRBJ1-2; D gene uncertain. Germline V gene sequence: CDR1 MDHEN, CDR2 SYDVKM. V was pared by 3 bases and J by 2 bases, with 7 bases between. The CDR3 is 13 residues long. The chain's CDR3 is CASSLTENYGYTF. The CDR3 DNA is TGTGCCAGCAGTTTGACCGAGAACTATGGCTACACCTTC.

This chain connects TRBV7-3 to TRBJ2-1, with D hard to call. Germline V gene lookup returns CDR1 SGHTA and CDR2 FQGTGA. V was cut by 2 bases and J by 5 bases, with 13 bases left in between. The CDR3 has 15 residues. The CDR3 nucleotides read TGTGCCAGCAGCTTACCTAGAAACCCCCACAATGAGCAGTTCTTC. Protein: CASSLPRNPHNEQFF. Full variable domain (remainder filled in from reference TRBV7-3 and TRBJ2-1): GAGVSQTPSNKVTEKGKYVELRCDPISGHTALYWYRQSLGQGPEFLIYFQGTGAADDSGLPNDRFFAVRPEGSVSTLKIQRTERGDSAVYLCASSLPRNPHNEQFFGPGTRLTVL.

The chain links TRBV14 to TRBJ2-3; TRBD2 agrees at 13 bases. The V gene's germline CDR1 is SGHDN and CDR2 FVKESK. The CDR3 totals 18 residues. The J segment lost 8 bases and the V segment lost 0 bases, leaving 11 bases of the junction unmatched. In DNA, the CDR3 is TGTGCCAGCAGCCAAGACTCCGAGACTAGCGGGAGGTTACGTACGCAGTATTTT. This encodes CASSQDSETSGRLRTQYF.

This clone has a handful of counts. The chain has TRBV11-2 and TRBJ2-5; D is perhaps TRBD2 (6 bases). CDR1 is SGHAT and CDR2 is FQNNGV in the germline V gene. V was clipped by 1 base and J by 4 bases, with 10 bases between them. This CDR3 contains 14 residues. The CDR3 sequence: CASSLVAEGETQYF. DNA of the CDR3: TGTGCCAGCAGCTTAGTGGCGGAGGGAGAGACCCAGTACTTC.

V is TRBV7-6 and J is TRBJ2-5, with 7 bases identical to TRBD2. The CDR3 is 15 residues long. Germline CDR1 SGHVS, CDR2 FNYEAQ. J was trimmed by 5 bases and V by 2 bases; bases with no gene match: 8. The CDR3 nucleotides read TGTGCCAGCAGCTTAAAAGGCGGGAGTGAGGAGACCCAGTACTTC. The encoded protein is CASSLKGGSEETQYF.

This clone was found a few times. The chain carries TRBV9 and TRBJ2-5; 13 bases line up with TRBD2. Losses at the gene ends were 0 bases for V and 2 bases for J; bases not matched to a gene: 1. Germline V lookup: CDR1 SGDLS, CDR2 YYNGEE. The CDR3 length is 16 residues. CDR3 bases: TGTGCCAGCAGCGTAGGGGGACTAGCGGGGCAAGAGACCCAGTACTTC. Translated: CASSVGGLAGQETQYF.

There are a few counts of this clone. The rearrangement uses TRBV10-3 and TRBJ2-1; 11 nucleotides align to TRBD2. This CDR3 has 14 residues. Germline CDR1 and CDR2: ENHRY and SYGVKD. V was pared by 6 bases and J by 8 bases, with 6 bases of the junction left unmatched. CDR3 bases: TGTGCCATCAGCAGACTAGCGGGACAGGATGAGCAGTTCTTC. Its translation is CAISRLAGQDEQFF.